The 22 T cell receptor beta chains given below trace back to one sample, sequenced in a study of fetal regulatory T cell absence and autoimmunity. Libraries were prepared by immunoSEQ multiplex PCR; TCRdb keeps only in-frame clonotypes and omits some of them. The sample shows 95,000 to 100,000 clones, 72% of them seen only once. Sequencing was carried out using pancreas tissue. The receptors come from a male donor with IPEX syndrome.

J is TRBJ2-7 and V is TRBV4-2; 9 nucleotides line up with TRBD1. Germline V gene sequence: CDR1 LGHNA, CDR2 YNFKEQ. V shed 4 bases and J 2 bases; nucleotides not matched to a gene: 6. The CDR3 has 15 amino acids. CDR3 in amino acids: CASSLLGQGAYEQYF. In DNA, the CDR3 is TGTGCCAGCAGCCTCTTGGGACAGGGTGCCTACGAGCAGTACTTC.

This rearrangement joins TRBV6-6 to TRBJ2-5; D might be TRBD2 (6 bases). From germline, CDR1 is MNHNY and CDR2 SVGAGI (reference sequence). The CDR3 consists of 16 residues. The ends were cut back, 5 bases at V and 5 bases at J, with 21 bases in the middle. The CDR3: CASSPTFRGWGETQYF. In nucleotides, the CDR3 is TGTGCCAGCAGTCCAACCTTCCGGGGGTGGGGGGAGACCCAGTACTTC.

The rearrangement links TRBV7-9 to TRBJ2-3, with 12 bases fitting TRBD2. V gave up 3 bases and J gave up 6 bases; unmatched junction bases: 7. The V gene's germline CDR1 is SEHNR and CDR2 FQNEAQ (reference sequence). The CDR3 is made up of 16 amino acids. CDR3 sequence: CASSFLAGGPGDTQYF. The CDR3, as DNA: TGTGCCAGCAGCTTCCTAGCGGGGGGGCCTGGGGATACGCAGTATTTT.

This chain connects TRBV10-3 to TRBJ2-5; weak D call: TRBD2 (6 bases). The V gene lost 4 bases and the J gene lost 5 bases, with 8 bases spanning the gap. CDR3 size: 12 residues. CDR1 is ENHRY, CDR2 SYGVKD, per germline. Here the CDR3 reads CAISAGRETQYF. In DNA, the CDR3 is TGTGCCATCAGTGCGGGGAGGGAGACCCAGTACTTC.

The chain is built from TRBV19 and TRBJ1-1, with 10 bases aligning to TRBD1. Germline V lookup: CDR1 LNHDA, CDR2 SQIVND (reference sequence). This CDR3 comprises 16 residues. V dropped 3 bases and J dropped 7; count of bases not matched to a gene: 11. The DNA of the CDR3 is TGTGCCAGTAGTATGTTACCCAGGGACAGGGGATATGAAGCTTTCTTT. Its protein product is CASSMLPRDRGYEAFF.

The rearrangement links TRBV5-1 to TRBJ2-7; D assignment may be TRBD1 or TRBD2 (7 bases each). This CDR3 has 14 residues. V lost 5 bases and J lost 4, with 16 bases in between. Germline V gene sequence: CDR1 SGHRS, CDR2 YFSETQ. The CDR3 DNA reads TGCGCCAGCAGTTCCGCAGGGGGGGGATACGAGCAGTACTTC. This encodes CASSSAGGGYEQYF.

The gene calls are TRBV9 and TRBJ1-2, with 11 bases fitting TRBD1. CDR1 is SGDLS, CDR2 YYNGEE, per germline. Unmatched junction bases numbered 0, after V lost 3 bases and J lost 2 bases. The CDR3 runs 14 residues. CDR3 in DNA: TGTGCCAGCAGCGGGGACAGGGGGAACTATGGCTACACCTTC. As protein: CASSGDRGNYGYTF.

V gene TRBV4-1 combines with J gene TRBJ2-5; 8 bases agree with TRBD1. With 3 bases clipped from V and 5 bases from J, the junction kept 5 bases outside the gene matches. This CDR3 is 14 amino acids long. Germline assignment: CDR1 MGHRA and CDR2 YSYEKL. CDR3 loop: CASSQDRVLETQYF. The CDR3 bases are TGCGCCAGCAGCCAGGACAGGGTTTTGGAGACCCAGTACTTC.

The V and J genes are TRBV5-4 and TRBJ2-7, with D tentatively TRBD1 or TRBD2 (5 bases each). The V gene lost 3 bases and the J gene lost 0 bases, with 16 bases spanning the gap. CDR1 and CDR2 (germline): SGHNT, YYREEE (reference sequence). The CDR3 totals 16 residues. The CDR3 DNA sequence: TGTGCCAGCAGCTGGGGGTCCGGCTCCAACTCCTACGAGCAGTACTTC. It specifies CASSWGSGSNSYEQYF.

The genes are TRBV10-3 and TRBJ2-7, with no clear D. V gave up 6 bases and J gave up 0 bases, with 12 bases separating them. CDR1 and CDR2 (germline): ENHRY, SYGVKD. The CDR3 contains 14 residues. CDR3 sequence reads: CAIRVGTASYEQYF. The CDR3, as DNA: TGTGCCATCAGAGTCGGTACGGCCTCCTACGAGCAGTACTTC.

This rearrangement joins TRBV5-6 to TRBJ2-3, with no clear D. Trimming took off 4 bases at V and 6 bases at J, with 12 bases between the two ends. The CDR3 sequence is 13 residues long. CDR1 is SGHDT and CDR2 is YYEEEE in the germline V gene. This chain's CDR3 is CASSQDTTDTQYF. CDR3 bases: TGTGCCAGCAGCCAAGACACGACGGATACGCAGTATTTT.

The J gene is TRBJ1-2, the V gene TRBV19; TRBD1 is a possible D gene (5 bases). The V gene lost 3 bases and the J gene lost 2 bases, with 13 bases spanning the gap. Germline lookup yields CDR1 LNHDA and CDR2 SQIVND (reference sequence). The CDR3 has 15 residues. The CDR3 reads CASSIQGRGNYGYTF. CDR3 sequence (DNA): TGTGCCAGTAGTATCCAGGGCCGAGGGAACTATGGCTACACCTTC.

The rearrangement uses TRBV18 and TRBJ2-3, with D perhaps matching TRBD1 (6 bases). CDR3 length: 16 amino acids. From germline, CDR1 is KGHSH and CDR2 LQKENI. The V gene lost 2 bases and the J gene lost 0 bases, with 12 bases spanning the gap. The CDR3 is CASSPIRTGSTDTQYF. CDR3 nucleotides: TGTGCCAGCTCACCAATTCGTACAGGGAGCACAGATACGCAGTATTTT.

This rearrangement joins TRBV6-5 to TRBJ2-7; TRBD1 agrees at 7 bases. There are 13 residues in the CDR3. From germline, CDR1 is MNHEY and CDR2 SVGAGI. Losses at the gene ends were 8 bases for V and 6 bases for J; bases not matched to a gene: 10. This CDR3 reads CASGELTGAEQYF. The DNA for the CDR3 is TGTGCCAGCGGGGAGTTAACAGGGGCCGAGCAGTACTTC.

The chain recombines TRBV6-6 with TRBJ2-7; 11 bases line up with TRBD2. V dropped 8 bases and J dropped 7; count of bases not matched to a gene: 10. Germline V gene sequence: CDR1 MNHNY, CDR2 SVGAGI (reference sequence). There are 14 residues in the CDR3. The CDR3 reads CASSSSGGPWEQYF. The CDR3 DNA follows: TGTGCCAGCTCCTCTAGCGGGGGGCCGTGGGAGCAGTACTTC.

The CDR3 spells CSVEERGQLNTEAFF. CDR3 sequence (DNA): TGCAGCGTTGAAGAGAGAGGGCAACTGAACACTGAAGCTTTCTTT. This chain joins TRBV29-1 and TRBJ1-1; D call uncertain. V was cut by 0 bases and J by 0 bases, with 11 bases left in between. Germline V CDR1 and CDR2: SQVTM, ANQGSEA. The CDR3 spans 15 residues. Full variable domain (missing parts from reference TRBV29-1 and TRBJ1-1): SAVISQKPSRDICQRGTSLTIQCQVDSQVTMMFWYRQQPGQSLTLIATANQGSEATYESGFVIDKFPISRPNLTFSTLTVSNMSPEDSSIYLCSVEERGQLNTEAFFGQGTRLTVV.

The table lists this clone with a few counts. The chain combines TRBV7-8 with TRBJ2-7; D gene unclear. In germline, CDR1 is SGHVS, CDR2 FQNEAQ. Trimming pared 4 bases from V and 3 bases from J, leaving 13 bases between. The CDR3 has 14 residues. The CDR3 loop reads CASSYQQPYYEQYF. In DNA form, the CDR3 reads TGTGCCAGCAGCTATCAACAGCCCTACTACGAGCAGTACTTC.

The CDR3 loop reads CASSRDPEEGREQYF. The DNA of the CDR3 is TGTGCCAGCAGTCGGGACCCTGAGGAAGGTCGTGAGCAGTACTTC. The chain couples TRBV7-9 to TRBJ2-7; D may match TRBD1 or TRBD2 (5 bases each). Germline CDR1 SEHNR, CDR2 FQNEAQ (reference sequence). Trimming took 6 bases from V and 7 from J, leaving 22 bases between them. This CDR3 has 15 amino acids.

V and J are TRBV27 and TRBJ2-7, with 8 bases fitting TRBD2. The J segment lost 1 base and the V segment lost 3 bases, leaving 2 bases of the junction unmatched. The CDR3 sequence is 14 residues long. In germline, CDR1 is MNHEY, CDR2 SMNVEV (reference sequence). The DNA of the CDR3 is TGTGCCAGCAGTTTCGGCGGGGGGTCCTACGAGCAGTACTTC. Encoded protein: CASSFGGGSYEQYF.

CDR3 region: CASSPPPAADTQYF. In DNA form, the CDR3 reads TGTGCCAGCAGCCCCCCCCCGGCAGCAGATACGCAGTATTTT. This chain links TRBV6-1 with TRBJ2-3, with D unclear. Germline CDR1 reads MNHNS; CDR2 reads SASEGT. The CDR3 runs 14 residues. V gave up 6 bases and J gave up 4 bases, with 14 bases separating them.

V gene TRBV7-2 combines with J gene TRBJ2-7; D not resolved. This CDR3 comprises 12 residues. Germline V gene data show CDR1 as SGHTA and CDR2 as FQGNSA. Trimming took 2 bases from V and 0 from J, leaving 2 bases between them. The DNA of the CDR3 is TGTGCCAGCAGCTTATTCTCCTACGAGCAGTACTTC. Translating gives CASSLFSYEQYF.

The V gene is TRBV12-5, the J gene TRBJ2-2; D unresolved. CDR3 length: 11 amino acids. CDR1 is LGHNT and CDR2 is FRNRAP in the germline V gene. V was shortened by 1 base and J by 9 bases, with 3 bases between the two germline ends. The CDR3 region is CASGLGRELFF. In DNA form, the CDR3 reads TGTGCTAGTGGTTTGGGCAGGGAGCTGTTTTTT.